This T cell receptor (beta chain) was sequenced in a study of spatial heterogeneity in lung cancer. Study conclusions and caveats: Quantities of ubiquitous and regional expanded TCRs paralleled ubiquitous and regional nonsynonymous mutations, respectively. Counts of expanded alpha and beta TCRs within tumors tracked the tumor nonsynonymous mutation count.

As for time point: sample taken at primary tumor resection. This clonotype has at least ten counts. Its antigen is as yet unknown. Carried by each TCR cDNA molecule was a unique molecular identifier. TCRdb analysed the 5' RACE reads with MiXCR anew, one entry per CDR3 protein. The table lists around 9,700 distinct CDR3 sequences, 7.9% of them singletons, with about 20% in the top ten. The sequencing here drew on lung tumor tissue, taken at surgery. The TCR comes from a female donor with early-stage non-small cell lung cancer.

The CDR3 region has the DNA TGTGCCAGCAGTTACGGCCAGAGGGAGACCCAGTACTTC. Its protein is CASSYGQRETQYF. The rearrangement links TRBV6-2 or TRBV6-3 to TRBJ2-5; D is unresolved. Germline V CDR1 and CDR2: MNHEY, SVGEGT. The length of the CDR3 is 13 residues. Between the trimmed V and J ends, which lost 2 bases and 5 bases, there was a span of 9 bases.